Listed here are 21 T cell receptor beta chains from one sample, sequenced in a study of CD4 T cells in relation to SARS-CoV-2 and coronaviruses. CD4+ T cells from unexposed donors were obtained before the COVID-19 pandemic (2011-2018). CD4+ T cells were isolated from the cells after around 11 days of culture. For these receptors, no antigen is known. Sequencing used immunoSEQ multiplex PCR; TCRdb keeps in-frame clones, though not all of them. The data show around 24,000 clones, around 80% seen once. Sequenced: CD4+ T cells from PBMCs, cultured in vitro. These TCRs come from a human donor in good health.

The V call is TRBV19, the J call TRBJ1-1; D ambiguous. V lost 5 bases and J 1 base, leaving 8 bases between the germline ends. CDR1 is LNHDA and CDR2 is SQIVND in the germline V gene (reference sequence). This CDR3 spans 13 amino acids. Here the CDR3 DNA reads TGTGCCAGTAGTTGGTTAGAGAACACTGAAGCTTTCTTT. Translated, it gives CASSWLENTEAFF.

The chain employs TRBV7-3 and TRBJ2-2; D tentatively reads TRBD1 or TRBD2 (5 bases each). V lost 7 bases and J lost 2, with 14 bases in between. CDR3 length equals 15 residues. The V gene's germline CDR1 is SGHTA and CDR2 FQGTGA. The CDR3 loop is CASTQGAGNTGELFF. CDR3 in DNA: TGTGCCAGCACCCAAGGGGCGGGTAACACCGGGGAGCTGTTTTTT.

This clone was observed a handful of times. The chain has TRBV2 and TRBJ2-7; D gene unclear. Germline loops: CDR1 SNHLY, CDR2 FYNNEI. CDR3 size: 11 residues. The V end was cut by 3 bases, the J end by 12 bases, with 12 bases between. As DNA, the CDR3 is TGTGCCAGCAGTGACCCTCTGAAGGCGTACTTC. Residues: CASSDPLKAYF.

This sequence joins TRBV7-2 and TRBJ2-3; 7 bases are shared with TRBD2. CDR3 length: 15 residues. Trimming cost V 2 bases and J 2 bases; bases outside gene matches: 4. The germline CDR1 and CDR2 sequences are SGHTA and FQGNSA. In nucleotides, the CDR3 is TGTGCCAGCAGCTTATCTAGCGGAGACACAGATACGCAGTATTTT. Translation gives CASSLSSGDTDTQYF. Supplemented by reference TRBV7-2 and TRBJ2-3, the full variable domain reads GAGVSQSPSNKVTEKGKDVELRCDPISGHTALYWYRQSLGQGLEFLIYFQGNSAPDKSGLPSDRFSAERTGGSVSTLTIQRTQQEDSAVYLCASSLSSGDTDTQYFGPGTRLTVL.

V usage is TRBV18 and J usage is TRBJ2-5, with a possible D match to TRBD1 (6 bases). The V and J ends lost 5 bases and 1 base respectively, with 14 bases between them. This CDR3 is 15 amino acids long. The germline gives CDR1 KGHSH, CDR2 LQKENI. CDR3 region: CASSGARGAQETQYF. For the CDR3, the DNA is TGTGCCAGCTCAGGAGCCAGGGGCGCCCAAGAGACCCAGTACTTC.

This sequence joins TRBV30 and TRBJ2-3, with a weak D call TRBD2 (5 bases). V was pared by 3 bases and J by 2 bases, with 12 bases between. The CDR3 is 14 amino acids. The germline V gene encodes CDR1 GTSNPN and CDR2 SVGIG (reference sequence). The CDR3 is CAWSPGLITDTQYF. The DNA for the CDR3 is TGTGCCTGGAGCCCCGGACTGATCACAGATACGCAGTATTTT. Filled out from reference TRBV30 and TRBJ2-3, the complete variable domain reads SQTIHQWPATLVQPVGSPLSLECTVEGTSNPNLYWYRQAAGRGLQLLFYSVGIGQISSEVPQNLSASRPQDRQFILSSKKLLLSDSGFYLCAWSPGLITDTQYFGPGTRLTVL.

In its sample, this clone is medium-sized (0.01 to 0.1%). The J gene is TRBJ1-3, the V gene TRBV19; 8 nucleotides line up with TRBD1. Germline V CDR1 and CDR2: LNHDA, SQIVND (reference sequence). This CDR3 region has 13 residues. V was clipped by 8 bases and J by 7 bases; unmatched bases: 7. CDR3 sequence: CASGQGSRNTIYF. Here the CDR3 DNA reads TGTGCCAGTGGACAGGGATCCAGGAACACCATATATTTT.

The V and J genes are TRBV11-2 and TRBJ2-2; TRBD2 matches at 8 bases. The CDR3 contains 16 residues. The V gene end was trimmed by 1 base and the J gene end by 4 bases; junction bases not matched to a gene: 5. CDR1 is SGHAT and CDR2 is FQNNGV in the germline V gene. The CDR3 loop reads CASSLVAGGGTGELFF. CDR3 nucleotide sequence: TGTGCCAGCAGCTTAGTGGCGGGGGGCGGCACCGGGGAGCTGTTTTTT. The complete variable domain, with remaining parts taken from reference TRBV11-2 and TRBJ2-2, reads EAGVAQSPRYKIIEKRQSVAFWCNPISGHATLYWYQQILGQGPKLLIQFQNNGVVDDSQLPKDRFSAERLKGVDSTLKIQPAKLEDSAVYLCASSLVAGGGTGELFFGEGSRLTVL.

This clone was seen a few times. The chain carries TRBV27 and TRBJ2-1; D is unclear. The V end was cut by 1 base, the J end by 7 bases, with 8 bases between. The CDR3 runs to 13 residues. The germline CDR1 and CDR2 sequences are MNHEY and SMNVEV (reference sequence). The CDR3 region is CASSLFNENEQFF. CDR3 sequence (DNA): TGTGCCAGCAGTTTATTTAACGAAAATGAGCAGTTCTTC.

V gene TRBV30 combines with J gene TRBJ1-3; 7 bases are shared with TRBD1. Germline loops: CDR1 GTSNPN, CDR2 SVGIG (reference sequence). CDR3 length equals 14 residues. Trimming cost V 4 bases and J 0 bases; bases outside gene matches: 3. The CDR3 reads CAWNDRASGNTIYF. In DNA, the CDR3 is TGTGCCTGGAATGACAGGGCCTCTGGAAACACCATATATTTT.

The CDR3 region has the DNA TGTGCCAGCAGGGGCAGGCTATCAGGCCCTGGGGCCAACGTCCTGACTTTC. This sequence encodes CASRGRLSGPGANVLTF. V gene TRBV7-9 combines with J gene TRBJ2-6; no firm D call. CDR1 and CDR2 (germline): SEHNR, FQNEAQ (reference sequence). The CDR3 covers 17 residues. V was clipped by 6 bases and J by 2 bases, with 17 bases between them.

This chain links TRBV24-1 with TRBJ2-7; possibly TRBD2 for D (5 bases). Trimming left V 5 bases short and J 0 bases short, with 22 bases between. Germline V gene data show CDR1 as KGHDR and CDR2 as SFDVKD. The length of the CDR3 is 18 residues. CDR3 in amino acids: CATSGGRASIEGSYEQYF. DNA of the CDR3: TGTGCCACCAGTGGTGGTCGGGCCTCGATTGAGGGCTCCTACGAGCAGTACTTC.

The J gene is TRBJ1-4, the V gene TRBV27, with a tentative D call TRBD1 (5 bases). Looked up from germline, CDR1 is MNHEY and CDR2 is SMNVEV (reference sequence). The V end was cut by 7 bases, the J end by 4 bases, with 22 bases between. The CDR3 consists of 17 residues. The CDR3 here is CASTYPPHRQHNEKLFF. The CDR3 nucleotides read TGTGCCAGCACCTACCCCCCCCACCGACAGCATAATGAAAAACTGTTTTTT.

This clone showed up just a few times. The chain has TRBV12-3 or TRBV12-4 and TRBJ2-7, with D perhaps TRBD2 (6 bases). The CDR3 runs 13 residues. V was cut by 3 bases and J by 8 bases, with 14 bases left in between. The CDR3 DNA follows: TGTGCCAGCAGTTTCGCTAGCGACGTAAAGCAGTACTTC. It specifies CASSFASDVKQYF.

The chain links TRBV7-2 to TRBJ2-3; TRBD1 might be the D (6 bases). CDR3 length equals 14 residues. V was pared by 3 bases and J by 5 bases, with 12 bases between. Germline V CDR1 and CDR2: SGHTA, FQGNSA. As DNA, the CDR3 is TGTGCCAGCAGCTTCAGGGGAGCCCGAGATACGCAGTATTTT. This gives the protein CASSFRGARDTQYF.

This clone was seen only once. V usage is TRBV10-3 and J usage is TRBJ1-2, with TRBD1 matching over 7 bases. Germline V lookup: CDR1 ENHRY, CDR2 SYGVKD. J was trimmed by 2 bases and V by 6 bases; bases with no gene match: 6. The CDR3 has 14 residues. CDR3 protein: CAISSGQLNYGYTF. Written as DNA, the CDR3 is TGTGCCATCAGCTCGGGACAGCTGAACTATGGCTACACCTTC.

The chain is built from TRBV29-1 and TRBJ2-5; 8 bases agree with TRBD1. The junction had 9 bases not matched to a gene; V was cut back by 7 bases and J by 5 bases. Germline CDR1 and CDR2: SQVTM and ANQGSEA. CDR3 size: 13 residues. As DNA, the CDR3 is TGCAGCGCGCGGACAGGGATCGTGGAGACCCAGTACTTC. Translation: CSARTGIVETQYF.

The rearrangement uses TRBV2 and TRBJ2-5; D might be TRBD2 (5 bases). The germline V gene encodes CDR1 SNHLY and CDR2 FYNNEI. Deletions cut 5 bases from V and 0 bases from J, with 10 bases between. The CDR3 has 14 residues. In nucleotides, the CDR3 is TGTGCCAGCAGTTGGCGGGCCGACCAAGAGACCCAGTACTTC. It codes for CASSWRADQETQYF.

In this sample, this clone turned up once. The J gene is TRBJ2-4, the V gene TRBV3-1 (or the pseudogene TRBV3-2); 10 bases are shared with TRBD2. V gave up 5 bases and J gave up 8 bases; unmatched junction bases: 6. The CDR3 extends over 14 amino acids. The germline CDR1 and CDR2 sequences are LGHDT and YNNKEL (reference sequence). The CDR3 loop reads CASSGSGGADIQYF. For the CDR3, the DNA is TGTGCCAGCAGCGGCAGCGGGGGGGCCGACATTCAGTACTTC.

The chain couples TRBV5-1 to TRBJ2-3, with D possibly being TRBD2 (6 bases). The V end was cut by 4 bases, the J end by 6 bases, with 15 bases between. CDR3 size: 14 residues. The germline V gene encodes CDR1 SGHRS and CDR2 YFSETQ. CDR3 protein: CASSAWGVRDTQYF. For the CDR3, the DNA is TGCGCCAGCAGCGCCTGGGGGGTAAGGGATACGCAGTATTTT. Drawing the rest from reference TRBV5-1 and TRBJ2-3, the complete variable domain is KAGVTQTPRYLIKTRGQQVTLSCSPISGHRSVSWYQQTPGQGLQFLFEYFSETQRNKGNFPGRFSGRQFSNSRSEMNVSTLELGDSALYLCASSAWGVRDTQYFGPGTRLTVL.

This chain joins TRBV7-9 and TRBJ1-2; unclear D gene. Deletions cut 3 bases from V and 2 bases from J, with 10 bases between. Germline values: CDR1 SEHNR, CDR2 FQNEAQ (reference sequence). The CDR3 runs 14 residues. CDR3 sequence reads: CASSFAGVNYGYTF. CDR3 in DNA: TGTGCCAGCAGCTTCGCAGGAGTCAACTATGGCTACACCTTC.